This passage covers 22 T cell receptor beta chains from one sample sequenced in a study of T cell repertoires in cytomegalovirus infection. Each CDR3 protein is one row after TCRdb ran MiXCR on the reads. The table lists about 770,000 distinct CDR3 sequences, about 29% of them singletons. The antigens for these receptors are not known. The source material was cultured CD8+ T cells from PBMCs, sampled from culture after CMV antigen stimulation. The receptor set was obtained from a human donor in good health (CMV status not recorded). Some clones in this sample may be carry-over from other donors' samples.

This clonotype was counted ten times or more. Sequence at one end of the junction differs from germline and may be a read error. The chain uses TRBV7-8 and TRBJ1-1; 7 bases fit TRBD1. The CDR3 runs 14 residues. Germline-derived CDR1 and CDR2 are SGHVS and FQNEAQ. CDR3 in DNA: TGTGCCAGCAGCCTAGCTGGCAGGGGGACTGAAGCTTTCTTT. This codes for CASSLAGRGTEAFF.

The chain combines TRBV27 with TRBJ2-2, with 8 positions matching TRBD1. After removal of 4 bases from V and 4 bases from J, the junction contained 11 bases not matched to a gene. Germline CDR1 is MNHEY and CDR2 is SMNVEV (reference sequence). This CDR3 has 17 residues. The CDR3 DNA sequence: TGTGCCAGCAGTTCGACGGACAGGGCTGTGGGCACCGGGGAGCTGTTTTTT. Its protein product is CASSSTDRAVGTGELFF.

Comment on this clonotype: A much larger clone sits a single nucleotide away, making a read error possible. V and J are TRBV12-3 or TRBV12-4 and TRBJ2-1; 7 nucleotides line up with TRBD2. This CDR3 comprises 14 residues. CDR3 nucleotide sequence: TGTGCCAGCAGTCCACTAGCGTTTGTCGATGAGCAGTGCTTC. Protein product: CASSPLAFVDEQCF.

The rearrangement links TRBV7-6 to TRBJ2-1; 10 bases map to TRBD2. V was pared by 1 base and J by 6 bases, with 3 bases of the junction left unmatched. The CDR3 is 15 residues long. CDR1 is SGHVS and CDR2 is FNYEAQ in the germline V gene. CDR3 sequence: CASSLGGTSANEQFF. As DNA, the CDR3 is TGTGCCAGCAGCTTAGGAGGGACTAGCGCCAATGAGCAGTTCTTC.

This sequence joins TRBV7-6 and TRBJ1-3; perhaps TRBD1 as D (5 bases). V shed 4 bases and J shed 8 bases, with 12 bases lying between them. This CDR3 is built from 13 residues. CDR1 is SGHVS and CDR2 is FNYEAQ in the germline V gene. CDR3 loop: CASSSPGRDTIYF. The CDR3, as DNA: TGTGCCAGCAGCTCCCCAGGGAGAGACACCATATATTTT.

This clonotype was counted between two and nine times. V gene TRBV27 combines with J gene TRBJ2-7, with 7 bases identical to TRBD1. Trimming took 5 bases from V and 5 from J; bases not matched to a gene: 9. The CDR3 extends over 14 amino acids. Per the germline V gene, CDR1 is MNHEY and CDR2 is SMNVEV (reference sequence). The CDR3: CASSRTGPWNEQYF. The CDR3 DNA reads TGTGCCAGCAGTCGGACAGGTCCCTGGAACGAGCAGTACTTC.

The J gene is TRBJ2-5, the V gene TRBV19; 8 bases fit TRBD2. The length of the CDR3 is 17 residues. Unmatched junction bases numbered 12, after V lost 6 bases and J lost 0 bases. Germline assignment: CDR1 LNHDA and CDR2 SQIVND (reference sequence). The CDR3 is CASSTGWAGGHQETQYF. CDR3 nucleotides: TGTGCCAGTAGCACTGGGTGGGCGGGGGGCCACCAAGAGACCCAGTACTTC.

This clonotype appeared many times. V is TRBV7-2 and J is TRBJ2-7, with D perhaps TRBD1 (8 bases). CDR1 and CDR2 from the germline V gene are SGHTA and FQGNSA. The length of the CDR3 is 14 residues. Trimming took 5 bases from V and 3 from J, leaving 14 bases between them. The CDR3 protein is CASSVGGTGYEQYV. CDR3 DNA sequence: TGTGCCAGCAGCGTGGGGGGGACAGGCTACGAGCAGTACGTC.

This clonotype was counted between two and nine times. This chain joins TRBV6-4 and TRBJ1-5; a weak D match, TRBD1 (6 bases). V was clipped by 6 bases and J by 1 base, with 13 bases between them. The germline V gene encodes CDR1 MRHNA and CDR2 SNTAGT. This CDR3 is 15 amino acids long. CDR3 sequence reads: CASSPRGDSNQPQHF. Here the CDR3 DNA reads TGTGCCAGCAGCCCCAGGGGTGACAGCAATCAGCCCCAGCATTTT.

The chain links TRBV6-5 to TRBJ2-1; 7 bases match TRBD2. There are 13 residues in the CDR3. The V segment lost 0 bases and the J segment 9 bases; nucleotides outside the gene matches: 2. Germline CDR1 and CDR2: MNHEY and SVGAGI. CDR3: CASSYSTGGEQFF. The CDR3 DNA follows: TGTGCCAGCAGTTACTCGACGGGGGGTGAGCAGTTCTTC.

The rearrangement links TRBV27 to TRBJ1-5, with TRBD1 matching 8 bases. Trimming removed 5 bases from V and 4 bases from J; junction bases left unmatched: 7. The CDR3 totals 15 residues. CDR1 MNHEY and CDR2 SMNVEV come from the germline V gene (reference sequence). The CDR3, as DNA: TGTGCCAGCAGTGCTCGGACAGGGCAGAATCAGCCCCAGCATTTT. It codes for CASSARTGQNQPQHF.

The chain uses TRBV6-2 or TRBV6-3 and TRBJ1-5; D is unclear. The germline gives CDR1 MNHEY, CDR2 SVGEGT. The CDR3 is 15 amino acids. Trimming left V 5 bases short and J 6 bases short, with 17 bases between. The CDR3 region is CASSDGRKHGQPQHF. The CDR3, as DNA: TGTGCCAGCAGTGATGGACGTAAACACGGTCAGCCCCAGCATTTT.

V gene TRBV5-6 combines with J gene TRBJ2-1; 9 bases map to TRBD1. CDR1 is SGHDT, CDR2 YYEEEE, per germline. This CDR3 region has 16 residues. V was pared by 1 base and J by 3 bases, with 5 bases of the junction left unmatched. The CDR3 here is CASSLKPGQGYNEQFF. CDR3 nucleotide sequence: TGTGCCAGCAGCTTGAAGCCGGGACAGGGCTACAATGAGCAGTTCTTC.

This clonotype was recorded once. Mismatch with germline at one junction end may stem from a read error. This rearrangement joins TRBV5-4 to TRBJ1-6; the D is unclear. The CDR3 loop spans 15 amino acids. Germline V lookup: CDR1 SGHNT, CDR2 YYREEE (reference sequence). The CDR3 is CANSLGYTYNSPLHF. CDR3 coding DNA: TGTGCCAACAGCTTGGGATATACCTATAATTCACCCCTCCACTTT.

This clonotype was detected ten times or more. V and J are TRBV5-4 and TRBJ1-1; possible D gene TRBD1, 6 bases. CDR1 is SGHNT, CDR2 YYREEE, per germline (reference sequence). This CDR3 comprises 15 residues. V was cut by 1 base and J by 5 bases, with 15 bases left in between. The CDR3 DNA is TGTGCCAGCAGCTTGAGGGGGGAAGCAAGTACTGAAGCTTTCTTT. Its translation is CASSLRGEASTEAFF.

Many counts were recorded for this clonotype. The chain links TRBV11-2 to TRBJ2-4; 7 bases agree with TRBD1. CDR3 size: 18 residues. Per the germline V gene, CDR1 is SGHAT and CDR2 is FQNNGV. Trimming cost V 0 bases and J 0 bases; bases outside gene matches: 8. In DNA form, the CDR3 reads TGTGCCAGCAGCTTAGATCTCGGGACAGTCCTAGCCAAAAACATTCAGTACTTC. This translates into CASSLDLGTVLAKNIQYF.

The chain has TRBV7-6 and TRBJ2-1; no definite D call. Germline V gene sequence: CDR1 SGHVS, CDR2 FNYEAQ. Trimming stripped 6 bases from V and 9 bases from J, with 15 bases between. This CDR3 is built from 13 residues. CDR3 sequence reads: CASRAARVREQFF. For the CDR3, the DNA is TGTGCCAGCAGAGCAGCTCGCGTACGTGAGCAGTTCTTC.

The genes are TRBV15 and TRBJ2-4; 10 nucleotides agree with TRBD1. V shed 3 bases, J shed 0 bases, and the junction held 14 bases outside the gene matches. In germline, CDR1 is LNHNV, CDR2 YYDKDF (reference sequence). The CDR3 runs to 20 residues. Here the CDR3 DNA reads TGTGCCACCAGCAGGGGATCCGGGACAGGGGAATATCTAGCCAAAAACATTCAGTACTTC. Translation gives CATSRGSGTGEYLAKNIQYF.

This chain links TRBV6-1 with TRBJ2-5, with D perhaps matching TRBD2 (6 bases). The CDR3 has 11 residues. Germline assignment: CDR1 MNHNS and CDR2 SASEGT. V lost 11 bases and J 4 bases, leaving 11 bases between the germline ends. The CDR3 sequence: CASEGRETQYF. DNA for the CDR3: TGTGCCTCGGAGGGGAGAGAGACCCAGTACTTC.

This clonotype was counted a few times. The chain carries TRBV27 and TRBJ1-2; 12 bases line up with TRBD1. Trimming at V came to 5 bases and at J to 4 bases, leaving 5 bases not matched to a gene. In germline, CDR1 is MNHEY, CDR2 SMNVEV (reference sequence). The CDR3 has 15 amino acids. In nucleotides, the CDR3 is TGTGCCAGCAGTCCGGGACAGGGGGCAGGCTATGGCTACACCTTC. This gives the protein CASSPGQGAGYGYTF.

V and J are TRBV28 and TRBJ1-4; D not certain. Germline V gives CDR1 MDHEN, CDR2 SYDVKM. Trimming took off 2 bases at V and 0 bases at J, with 13 bases between the two ends. The CDR3 runs 17 residues. The CDR3 nucleotides are TGTGCCAGCAGTTTAAAGCGCGGAACGACAACTAATGAAAAACTGTTTTTT. Protein sequence: CASSLKRGTTTNEKLFF.

This clonotype was counted ten times or more. This chain uses TRBV12-3 or TRBV12-4 with TRBJ2-6, with 9 positions matching TRBD2. The CDR3 extends over 17 amino acids. Losses at the gene ends were 6 bases for V and 0 bases for J; bases not matched to a gene: 6. CDR3 sequence (DNA): TGTGCCAGCAGCCATAGCGGGGGTCGCTCTGGGGCCAACGTCCTGACTTTC. Encoded protein: CASSHSGGRSGANVLTF.